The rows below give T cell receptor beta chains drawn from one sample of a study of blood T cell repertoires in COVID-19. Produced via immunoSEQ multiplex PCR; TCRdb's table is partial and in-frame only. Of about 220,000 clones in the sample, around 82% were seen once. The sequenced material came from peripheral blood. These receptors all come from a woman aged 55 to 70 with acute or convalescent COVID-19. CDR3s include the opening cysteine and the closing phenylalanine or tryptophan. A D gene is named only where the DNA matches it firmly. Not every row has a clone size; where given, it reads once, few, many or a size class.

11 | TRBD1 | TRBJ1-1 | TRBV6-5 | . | CASRVRGEAFF | TGTGCCAGCAGAGTCAGGGGGGAAGCTTTCTTT
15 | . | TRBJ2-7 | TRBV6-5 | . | CASSYQGGGTYEQYF | TGTGCCAGCAGTTACCAGGGAGGAGGGACCTACGAGCAGTACTTC
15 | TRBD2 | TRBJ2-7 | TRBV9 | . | CASSETLAGVGEQYF | TGTGCCAGCAGCGAAACACTAGCGGGGGTAGGTGAGCAGTACTTC
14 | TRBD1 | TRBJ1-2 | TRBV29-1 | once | CSVEGGQGSGGYTF | TGCAGCGTTGAAGGGGGACAGGGGTCTGGTGGCTACACCTTC
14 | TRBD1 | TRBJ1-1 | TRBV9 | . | CASSVETGGTEAFF | TGTGCCAGCAGCGTAGAGACAGGGGGAACTGAAGCTTTCTTT
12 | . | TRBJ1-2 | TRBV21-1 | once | CASGAGNYGYTF | TGTGCCAGCGGGGCAGGTAACTATGGCTACACCTTC
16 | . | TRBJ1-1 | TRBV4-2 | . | CASLSEANLMNTEAFF | TGTGCCAGCCTATCCGAAGCCAATCTCATGAACACTGAAGCTTTCTTT
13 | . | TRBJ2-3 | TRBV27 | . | CASSEGLERTQYF | TGTGCCAGCAGCGAGGGTTTGGAAAGGACGCAGTATTTT
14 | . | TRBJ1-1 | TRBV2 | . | CASSELEGRTEAFF | TGTGCCAGCAGTGAGTTGGAGGGGAGGACTGAAGCTTTCTTT
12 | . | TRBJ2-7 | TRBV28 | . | CASSFRDYEQYF | TGTGCCAGCAGTTTCCGAGACTACGAGCAGTACTTC
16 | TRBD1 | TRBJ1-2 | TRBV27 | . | CASSFFGDRVNYGYTF | TGTGCCAGCAGTTTCTTCGGGGACAGGGTTAACTATGGCTACACCTTC
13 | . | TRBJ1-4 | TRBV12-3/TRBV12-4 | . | CASSSTDSAKLFF | TGTGCCAGCAGTTCAACGGACAGCGCCAAACTGTTTTTT
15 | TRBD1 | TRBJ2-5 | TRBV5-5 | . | CASSLWWTGLETQYF | TGTGCCAGCAGCTTGTGGTGGACAGGGTTAGAGACCCAGTACTTC
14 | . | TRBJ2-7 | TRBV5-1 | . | CASSLNAGTYEQYF | TGCGCCAGCAGCTTGAACGCGGGGACCTACGAGCAGTACTTC